This T cell receptor beta chain is drawn from a study of T-cell reconstitution after alpha-beta-depleted transplantation in children. The V gene's germline CDR1 is MGHRA and CDR2 YSYEKL. CDR3 length: 15 amino acids. Trimming took 1 base from V and 3 from J, leaving 12 bases between them. Researchers prepared the TCRbeta library using unique molecular identifiers, the study reports. One entry per CDR3 protein results from TCRdb running MiXCR on the PCR reads. The sample consists of 490,000 or so distinct CDR3 sequences, around 13% of them appearing once. Here the sequenced sample was PBMCs from the stem cell graft donor, taken from the stem cell graft. The receptor was isolated from a human donor who donated a stem cell graft to a child with combined immunodeficiency. V gene TRBV4-1 combines with J gene TRBJ1-1; possible D gene TRBD1, 6 bases. DNA for the CDR3: TGCGCCAGCAGCCAAGGGGGCAGGGGCGACACTGAAGCTTTCTTT. Protein: CASSQGGRGDTEAFF.